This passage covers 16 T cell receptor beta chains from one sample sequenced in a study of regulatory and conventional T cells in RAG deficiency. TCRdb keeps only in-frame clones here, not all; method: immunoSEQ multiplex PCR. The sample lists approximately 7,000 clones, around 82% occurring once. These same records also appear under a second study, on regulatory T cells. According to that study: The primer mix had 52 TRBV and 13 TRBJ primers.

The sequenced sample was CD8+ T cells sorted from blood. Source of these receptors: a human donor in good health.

Here the CDR3 DNA reads TGTGCCAGCAGCTTAGGGACAGGGGGGAACGAGCAGTACTTC. It translates to CASSLGTGGNEQYF. The chain uses TRBV11-2 and TRBJ2-7; the match to TRBD1 covers 10 bases. Unmatched junction bases numbered 2, after V lost 1 base and J lost 5 bases. The CDR3 has 14 residues. Germline CDR1 reads SGHAT; CDR2 reads FQNNGV.

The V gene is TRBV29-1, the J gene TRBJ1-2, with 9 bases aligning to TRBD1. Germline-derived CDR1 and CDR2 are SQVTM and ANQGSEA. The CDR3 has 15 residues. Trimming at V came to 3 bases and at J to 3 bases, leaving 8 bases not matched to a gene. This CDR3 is CSVDDRTGVYYGYTF. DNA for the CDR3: TGCAGCGTTGACGATAGGACAGGGGTTTACTATGGCTACACCTTC.

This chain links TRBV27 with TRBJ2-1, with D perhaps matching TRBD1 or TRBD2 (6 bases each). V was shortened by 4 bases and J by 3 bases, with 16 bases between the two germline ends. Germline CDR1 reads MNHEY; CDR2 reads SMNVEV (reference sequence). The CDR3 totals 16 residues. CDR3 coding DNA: TGTGCCAGCAGTTCGTACAGGGCGGGGTTCTACAATGAGCAGTTCTTC. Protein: CASSSYRAGFYNEQFF.

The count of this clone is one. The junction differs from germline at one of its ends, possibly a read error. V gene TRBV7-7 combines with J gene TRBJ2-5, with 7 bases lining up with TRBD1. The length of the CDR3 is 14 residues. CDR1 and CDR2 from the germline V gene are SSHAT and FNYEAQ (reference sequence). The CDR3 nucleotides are TGTGCTAGCAGCTTAGAGGGGGCTAGGGAGACCCAGTACTTC. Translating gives CASSLEGARETQYF.

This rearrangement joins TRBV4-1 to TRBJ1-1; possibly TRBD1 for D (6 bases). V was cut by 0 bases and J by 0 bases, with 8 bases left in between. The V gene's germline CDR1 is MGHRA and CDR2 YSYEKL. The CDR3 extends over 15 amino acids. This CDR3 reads CASSQEGQLNTEAFF. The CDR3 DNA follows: TGCGCCAGCAGCCAAGAAGGACAGTTGAACACTGAAGCTTTCTTT.

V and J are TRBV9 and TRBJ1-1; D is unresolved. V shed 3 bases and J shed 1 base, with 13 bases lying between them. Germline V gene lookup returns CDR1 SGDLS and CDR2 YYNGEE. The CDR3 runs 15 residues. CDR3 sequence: CASSGREISNTEAFF. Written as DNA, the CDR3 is TGTGCCAGCAGCGGGCGAGAGATATCGAACACTGAAGCTTTCTTT. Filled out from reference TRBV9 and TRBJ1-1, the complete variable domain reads DSGVTQTPKHLITATGQRVTLRCSPRSGDLSVYWYQQSLDQGLQFLIQYYNGEERAKGNILERFSAQQFPDLHSELNLSSLELGDSALYFCASSGREISNTEAFFGQGTRLTVV.

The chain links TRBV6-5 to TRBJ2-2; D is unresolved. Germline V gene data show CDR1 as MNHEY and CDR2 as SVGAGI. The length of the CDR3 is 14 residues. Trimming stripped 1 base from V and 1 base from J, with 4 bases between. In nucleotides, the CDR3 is TGTGCCAGCAGTTACTTTCAGAACACCGGGGAGCTGTTTTTT. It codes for CASSYFQNTGELFF.

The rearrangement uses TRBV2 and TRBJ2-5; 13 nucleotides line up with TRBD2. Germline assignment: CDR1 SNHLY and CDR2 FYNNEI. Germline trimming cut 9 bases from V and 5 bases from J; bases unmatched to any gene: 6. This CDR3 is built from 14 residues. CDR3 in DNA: TGTGCCAGGCAAGGACTAGCGGGGGAGGAGACCCAGTACTTC. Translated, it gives CARQGLAGEETQYF. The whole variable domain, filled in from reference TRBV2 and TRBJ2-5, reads EPEVTQTPSHQVTQMGQEVILRCVPISNHLYFYWYRQILGQKVEFLVSFYNNEISEKSEIFDDQFSVERPDGSNFTLKIRSTKLEDSAMYFCARQGLAGEETQYFGPGTRLLVL.

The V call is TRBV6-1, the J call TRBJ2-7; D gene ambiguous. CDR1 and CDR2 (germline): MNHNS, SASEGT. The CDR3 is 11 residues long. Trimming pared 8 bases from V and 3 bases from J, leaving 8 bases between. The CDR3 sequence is CASAASYEQYF. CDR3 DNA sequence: TGTGCCAGCGCCGCTAGCTACGAGCAGTACTTC.

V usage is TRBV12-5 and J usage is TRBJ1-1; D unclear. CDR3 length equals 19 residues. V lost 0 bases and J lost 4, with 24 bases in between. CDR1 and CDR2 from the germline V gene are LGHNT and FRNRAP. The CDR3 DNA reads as TGTGCTAGTGGTTTGGTACTCCGGGCGTATGAAGCACGGGGCACTGAAGCTTTCTTT. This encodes CASGLVLRAYEARGTEAFF.

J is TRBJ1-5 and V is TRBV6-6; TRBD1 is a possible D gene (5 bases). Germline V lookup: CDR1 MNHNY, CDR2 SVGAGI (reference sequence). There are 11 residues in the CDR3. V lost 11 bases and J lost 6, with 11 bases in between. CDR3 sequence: CAATGGQPQHF. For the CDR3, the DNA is TGTGCCGCTACAGGAGGTCAGCCCCAGCATTTT.

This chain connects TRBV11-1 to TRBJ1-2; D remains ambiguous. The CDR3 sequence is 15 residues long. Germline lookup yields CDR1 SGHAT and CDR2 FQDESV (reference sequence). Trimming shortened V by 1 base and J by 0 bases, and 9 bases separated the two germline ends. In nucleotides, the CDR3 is TGTGCCAGCAGCTTAGGGGCCGGCACTAACTATGGCTACACCTTC. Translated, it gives CASSLGAGTNYGYTF.

CDR3 bases: TGCGCCAGCAGCCAACCGACAGGAATTCTGGAGAACACTGAAGCTTTCTTT. Amino acid sequence: CASSQPTGILENTEAFF. The chain combines TRBV4-1 with TRBJ1-1; D is possibly TRBD1 (6 bases). V was clipped by 2 bases and J by 1 base, with 17 bases between them. This CDR3 comprises 17 residues. CDR1 and CDR2 from the germline V gene are MGHRA and YSYEKL.

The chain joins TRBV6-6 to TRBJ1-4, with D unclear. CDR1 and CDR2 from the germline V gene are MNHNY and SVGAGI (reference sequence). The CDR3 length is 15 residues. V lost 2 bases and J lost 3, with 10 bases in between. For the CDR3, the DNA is TGTGCCAGCAGTTACGAGGCCGGGGCTAATGAAAAACTGTTTTTT. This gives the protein CASSYEAGANEKLFF.

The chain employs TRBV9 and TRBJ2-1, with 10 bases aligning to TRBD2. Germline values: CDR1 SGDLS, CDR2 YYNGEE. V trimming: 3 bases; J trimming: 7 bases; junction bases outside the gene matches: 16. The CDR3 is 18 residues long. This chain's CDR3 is CASSGGPLSGGRVNEQFF. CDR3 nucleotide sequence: TGTGCCAGCAGCGGCGGACCGCTTAGCGGGGGGCGGGTAAATGAGCAGTTCTTC.

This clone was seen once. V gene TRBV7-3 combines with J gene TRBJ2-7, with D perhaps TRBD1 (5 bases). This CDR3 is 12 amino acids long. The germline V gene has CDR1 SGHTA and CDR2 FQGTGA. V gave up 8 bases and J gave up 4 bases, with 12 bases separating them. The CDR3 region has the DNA TGTGCCAGCTCTCAGGGTGCTTACGAGCAGTACTTC. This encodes CASSQGAYEQYF.